This passage covers 12 T cell receptor beta chains from one sample sequenced in a study of T cells in localized non-small cell lung cancer. Clones were read by immunoSEQ multiplex PCR, and TCRdb kept only the in-frame ones, dropping some. The sample shows 65,000 to 80,000 clones, approximately 84% of them seen only once. Sequences were derived from peripheral blood, sampled before any cancer treatment. The receptors here all came from a female donor aged 60 or older with stage I lung adenocarcinoma.

The gene calls are TRBV7-5 and TRBJ2-2; the table assigns TRBD2, which was not confirmed against the DNA. TRBV7-5 is labeled a pseudogene. The length of the CDR3 is 17 residues. The CDR3 loop reads CVRSLRGSGWNTGELFF. The DNA for the CDR3 is TGTGTCAGAAGCTTACGGGGGTCAGGGTGGAACACCGGGGAGCTGTTTTTT.

V is TRBV4-1 and J is TRBJ2-5, with D unresolved. Trimming stripped 4 bases from V and 4 bases from J, with 16 bases between. The CDR3 is made up of 15 amino acids. Germline loops: CDR1 MGHRA, CDR2 YSYEKL. The CDR3 region is CASSPREGVGETQYF. CDR3 DNA: TGCGCCAGCAGCCCCCGAGAAGGAGTTGGAGAGACCCAGTACTTC.

The chain carries TRBV11-2 and TRBJ2-5, with D unclear. This CDR3 region has 15 residues. The V gene lost 1 base and the J gene lost 0 bases, with 9 bases spanning the gap. The V gene's germline CDR1 is SGHAT and CDR2 FQNNGV. CDR3 sequence (DNA): TGTGCCAGCAGCTTAGTATTAGAGTACCAAGAGACCCAGTACTTC. It yields the protein CASSLVLEYQETQYF.

The genes are TRBV7-2 and TRBJ2-7; D unclear. The CDR3 sequence is 14 residues long. Looked up from germline, CDR1 is SGHTA and CDR2 is FQGNSA. V dropped 1 base and J dropped 3 bases, with 10 bases sitting between them. In DNA form, the CDR3 reads TGTGCCAGCAGCTTAGAGGGAACGAGCTACGAGCAGTACTTC. It is translated as CASSLEGTSYEQYF.

The CDR3 sequence is CASSETVGNQPQHF. In DNA, the CDR3 is TGCGCCAGCAGTGAGACCGTAGGCAATCAGCCCCAGCATTTT. V usage is TRBV10-2 and J usage is TRBJ1-5; D is undetermined. Germline V gives CDR1 WSHSY, CDR2 SAAADI. V was clipped by 2 bases and J by 2 bases, with 7 bases between them. The CDR3 has 14 amino acids.

This rearrangement joins TRBV19 to TRBJ1-2; a possible D gene is TRBD1 (5 bases). This CDR3 spans 14 amino acids. Germline V lookup: CDR1 LNHDA, CDR2 SQIVND (reference sequence). Trimming took off 2 bases at V and 4 bases at J, with 11 bases between the two ends. CDR3 loop: CASSIPGRLYGYTF. CDR3 bases: TGTGCCAGTAGTATACCGGGGCGCCTCTATGGCTACACCTTC.

J is TRBJ1-1 and V is TRBV28; 9 bases are shared with TRBD1. The V segment lost 4 bases and the J segment 8 bases; nucleotides outside the gene matches: 11. From germline, CDR1 is MDHEN and CDR2 SYDVKM. The CDR3 spans 15 residues. The CDR3 coding sequence is TGTGCCAGCAGTTCCTCGGACAGGGGACTCCTAGAAGCTTTCTTT. Translating gives CASSSSDRGLLEAFF.

This chain connects TRBV18 to TRBJ1-1; D might be TRBD1 (5 bases). CDR1 is KGHSH, CDR2 LQKENI, per germline. Trimming removed 0 bases from V and 5 bases from J, with 16 bases in between. The CDR3 consists of 16 residues. CDR3 region: CASSPPGVGELTEAFF. The CDR3 coding sequence is TGTGCCAGCTCACCACCGGGGGTAGGAGAACTTACTGAAGCTTTCTTT.

The chain links TRBV7-2 to TRBJ1-1; no definite D call. Trimming removed 5 bases at V and 1 base at J, with 11 bases between. This CDR3 contains 14 residues. Germline V gene data show CDR1 as SGHTA and CDR2 as FQGNSA. CDR3 nucleotides: TGTGCCAGCAGCCGGGTCTACACGAACACTGAAGCTTTCTTT. Protein product: CASSRVYTNTEAFF.

This clone was recorded only once. The sample holds other DNA sequences that translate to the same CDR3. The rearrangement joins TRBV5-1 to TRBJ1-1, with D possibly TRBD1 on 5 matching bases. V lost 1 base and J lost 4, with 8 bases in between. From germline, CDR1 is SGHRS and CDR2 YFSETQ. This CDR3 contains 13 residues. The CDR3 DNA is TGCGCCAGCAGCTTGAGGGGCGGCACTGAAGCTTTCTTT. Translation gives CASSLRGGTEAFF.

The gene calls are TRBV7-6 and TRBJ2-1; 7 positions match TRBD2. The trim removed 1 base at V and 9 bases at J, leaving 9 bases unmatched. CDR3 length: 15 amino acids. Germline CDR1 SGHVS, CDR2 FNYEAQ. Written as DNA, the CDR3 is TGTGCCAGCAGCTTAGTCCCGGTCGCGGGAGCTGAGCAGTTCTTC. Residues: CASSLVPVAGAEQFF. The entire variable domain, with the rest obtained from reference TRBV7-6 and TRBJ2-1, is as follows: GAGVSQSPRYKVTKRGQDVALRCDPISGHVSLYWYRQALGQGPEFLTYFNYEAQQDKSGLPNDRFSAERPEGSISTLTIQRTEQRDSAMYRCASSLVPVAGAEQFFGPGTRLTVL.

The gene calls are TRBV25-1 and TRBJ2-7, with D possibly TRBD1 on 5 matching bases. Germline V gene sequence: CDR1 MGHDK, CDR2 SYGVNS. Trimming removed 4 bases at V and 0 bases at J, with 10 bases between. The CDR3 runs to 14 residues. The CDR3 coding sequence is TGTGCCAGCAGTGTGACAGAGAGCTCCTACGAGCAGTACTTC. Translating it yields CASSVTESSYEQYF.